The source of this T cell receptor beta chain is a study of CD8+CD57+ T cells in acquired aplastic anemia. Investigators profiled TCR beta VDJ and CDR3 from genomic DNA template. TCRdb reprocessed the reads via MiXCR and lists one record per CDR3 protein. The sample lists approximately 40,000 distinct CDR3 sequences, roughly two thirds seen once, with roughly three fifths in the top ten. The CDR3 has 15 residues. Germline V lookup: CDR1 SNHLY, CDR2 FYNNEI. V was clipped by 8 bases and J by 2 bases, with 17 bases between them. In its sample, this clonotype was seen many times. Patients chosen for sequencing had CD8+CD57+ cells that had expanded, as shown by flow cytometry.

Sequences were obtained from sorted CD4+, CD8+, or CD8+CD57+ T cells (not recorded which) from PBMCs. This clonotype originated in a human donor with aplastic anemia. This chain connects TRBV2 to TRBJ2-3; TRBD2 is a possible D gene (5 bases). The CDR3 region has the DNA TGTGCCAGCGGCCCCGAGGGTTCTTTCACAGATACGCAGTATTTT. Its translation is CASGPEGSFTDTQYF. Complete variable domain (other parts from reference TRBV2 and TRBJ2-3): EPEVTQTPSHQVTQMGQEVILRCVPISNHLYFYWYRQILGQKVEFLVSFYNNEISEKSEIFDDQFSVERPDGSNFTLKIRSTKLEDSAMYFCASGPEGSFTDTQYFGPGTRLTVL.